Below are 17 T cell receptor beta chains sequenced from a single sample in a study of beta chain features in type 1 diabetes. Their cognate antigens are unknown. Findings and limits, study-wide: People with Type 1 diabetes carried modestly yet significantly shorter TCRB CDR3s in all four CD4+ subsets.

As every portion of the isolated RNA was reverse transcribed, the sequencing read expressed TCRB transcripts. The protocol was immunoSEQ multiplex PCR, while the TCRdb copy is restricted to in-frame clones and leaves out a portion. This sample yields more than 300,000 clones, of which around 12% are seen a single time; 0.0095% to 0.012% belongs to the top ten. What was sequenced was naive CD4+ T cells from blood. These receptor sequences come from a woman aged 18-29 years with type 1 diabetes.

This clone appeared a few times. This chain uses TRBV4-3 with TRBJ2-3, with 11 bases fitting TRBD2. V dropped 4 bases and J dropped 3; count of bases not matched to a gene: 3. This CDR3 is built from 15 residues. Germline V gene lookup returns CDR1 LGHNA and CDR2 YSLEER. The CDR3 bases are TGCGCCAGCAGCCGAACTAGCGGGGGTACAGATACGCAGTATTTT. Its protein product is CASSRTSGGTDTQYF.

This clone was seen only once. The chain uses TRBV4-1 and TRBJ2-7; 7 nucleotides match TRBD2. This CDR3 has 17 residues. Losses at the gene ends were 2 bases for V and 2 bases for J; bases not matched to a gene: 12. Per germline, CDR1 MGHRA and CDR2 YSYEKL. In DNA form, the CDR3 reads TGCGCCAGCAGCCAACCGACGACTAAGCGGGAAACCTACGAGCAGTACTTC. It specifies CASSQPTTKRETYEQYF.

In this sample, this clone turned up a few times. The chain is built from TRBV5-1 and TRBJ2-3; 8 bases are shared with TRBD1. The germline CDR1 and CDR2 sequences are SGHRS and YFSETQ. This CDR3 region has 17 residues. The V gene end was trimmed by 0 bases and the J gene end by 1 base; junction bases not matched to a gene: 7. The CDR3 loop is CASSLAPPGQGTDTQYF. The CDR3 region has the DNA TGCGCCAGCAGCTTGGCTCCTCCGGGACAGGGCACAGATACGCAGTATTTT.

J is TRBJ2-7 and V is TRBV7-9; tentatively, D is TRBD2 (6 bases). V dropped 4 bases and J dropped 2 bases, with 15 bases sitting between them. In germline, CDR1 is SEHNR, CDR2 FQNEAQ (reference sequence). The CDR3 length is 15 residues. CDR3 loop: CASSSGTLPTYEQYF. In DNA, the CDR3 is TGTGCCAGCAGCTCTGGGACTCTTCCAACCTACGAGCAGTACTTC.

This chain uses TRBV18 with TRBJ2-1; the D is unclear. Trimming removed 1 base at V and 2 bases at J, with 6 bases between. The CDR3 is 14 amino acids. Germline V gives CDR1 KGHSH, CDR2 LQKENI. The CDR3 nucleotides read TGTGCCAGCTCACCACTAGTTACCTACAATGAGCAGTTCTTC. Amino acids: CASSPLVTYNEQFF.

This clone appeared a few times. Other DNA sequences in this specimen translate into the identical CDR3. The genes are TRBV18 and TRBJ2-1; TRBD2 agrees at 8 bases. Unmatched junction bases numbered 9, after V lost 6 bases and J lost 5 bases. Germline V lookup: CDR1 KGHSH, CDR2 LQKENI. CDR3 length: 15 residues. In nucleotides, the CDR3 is TGTGCCAGCTCTCCCGGACTAGCCGTCAACAATGAGCAGTTCTTC. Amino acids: CASSPGLAVNNEQFF. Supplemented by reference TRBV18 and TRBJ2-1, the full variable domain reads NAGVMQNPRHLVRRRGQEARLRCSPMKGHSHVYWYRQLPEEGLKFMVYLQKENIIDESGMPKERFSAEFPKEGPSILRIQQVVRGDSAAYFCASSPGLAVNNEQFFGPGTRLTVL.

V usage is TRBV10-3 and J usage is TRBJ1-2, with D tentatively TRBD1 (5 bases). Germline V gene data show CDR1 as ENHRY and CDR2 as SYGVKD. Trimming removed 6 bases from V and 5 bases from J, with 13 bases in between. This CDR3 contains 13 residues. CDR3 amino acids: CAIRLSGGYGYTF. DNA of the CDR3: TGTGCCATCAGACTCTCGGGGGGATATGGCTACACCTTC.

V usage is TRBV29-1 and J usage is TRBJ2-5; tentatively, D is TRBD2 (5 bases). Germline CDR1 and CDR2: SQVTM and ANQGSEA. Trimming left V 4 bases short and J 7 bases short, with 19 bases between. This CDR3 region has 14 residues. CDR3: CSVASAVIEGTQYF. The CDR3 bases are TGCAGCGTTGCATCGGCAGTAATTGAGGGGACCCAGTACTTC.

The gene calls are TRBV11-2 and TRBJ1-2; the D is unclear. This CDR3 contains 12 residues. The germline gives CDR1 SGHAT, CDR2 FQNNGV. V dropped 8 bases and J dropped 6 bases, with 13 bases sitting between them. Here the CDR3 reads CASGPRFDGYTF. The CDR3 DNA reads TGTGCCAGCGGTCCCAGGTTCGATGGCTACACCTTC. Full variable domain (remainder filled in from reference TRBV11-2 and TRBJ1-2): EAGVAQSPRYKIIEKRQSVAFWCNPISGHATLYWYQQILGQGPKLLIQFQNNGVVDDSQLPKDRFSAERLKGVDSTLKIQPAKLEDSAVYLCASGPRFDGYTFGSGTRLTVV.

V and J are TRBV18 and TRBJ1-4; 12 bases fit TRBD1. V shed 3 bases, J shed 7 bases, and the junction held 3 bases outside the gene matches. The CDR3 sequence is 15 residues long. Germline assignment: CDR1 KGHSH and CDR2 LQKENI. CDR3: CASSPGTGGGEKLFF. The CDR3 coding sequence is TGTGCCAGCTCACCCGGGACAGGGGGCGGTGAAAAACTGTTTTTT. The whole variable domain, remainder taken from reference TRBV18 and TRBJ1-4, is NAGVMQNPRHLVRRRGQEARLRCSPMKGHSHVYWYRQLPEEGLKFMVYLQKENIIDESGMPKERFSAEFPKEGPSILRIQQVVRGDSAAYFCASSPGTGGGEKLFFGSGTQLSVL.

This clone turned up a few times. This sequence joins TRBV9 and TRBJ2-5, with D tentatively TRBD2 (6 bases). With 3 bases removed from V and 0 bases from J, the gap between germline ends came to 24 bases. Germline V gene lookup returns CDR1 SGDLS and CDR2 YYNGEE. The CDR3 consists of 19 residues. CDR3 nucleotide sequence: TGTGCCAGCAGCGCTTACAAAGTTCCGGGAGCTGGGTACCAAGAGACCCAGTACTTC. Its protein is CASSAYKVPGAGYQETQYF.

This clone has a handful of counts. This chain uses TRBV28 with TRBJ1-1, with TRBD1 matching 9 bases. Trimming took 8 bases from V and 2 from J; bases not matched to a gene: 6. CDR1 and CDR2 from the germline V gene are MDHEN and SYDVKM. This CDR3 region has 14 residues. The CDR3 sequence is CASLPGQGNTEAFF. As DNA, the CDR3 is TGTGCCAGCCTACCGGGACAGGGTAACACTGAAGCTTTCTTT. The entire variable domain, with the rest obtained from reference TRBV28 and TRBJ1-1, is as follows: DVKVTQSSRYLVKRTGEKVFLECVQDMDHENMFWYRQDPGLGLRLIYFSYDVKMKEKGDIPEGYSVSREKKERFSLILESASTNQTSMYLCASLPGQGNTEAFFGQGTRLTVV.

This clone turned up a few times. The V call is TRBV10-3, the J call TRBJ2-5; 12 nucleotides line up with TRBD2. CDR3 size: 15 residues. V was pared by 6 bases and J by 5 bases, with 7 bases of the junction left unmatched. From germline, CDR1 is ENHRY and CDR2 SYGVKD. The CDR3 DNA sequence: TGTGCCATCAGCCCCAGACTAGCGGGGGTGGAGACCCAGTACTTC. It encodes CAISPRLAGVETQYF.

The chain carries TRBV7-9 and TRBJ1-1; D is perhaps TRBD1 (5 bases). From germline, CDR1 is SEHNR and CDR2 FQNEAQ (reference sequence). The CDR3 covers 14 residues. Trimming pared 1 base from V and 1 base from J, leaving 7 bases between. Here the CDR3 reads CASSLVGGNTEAFF. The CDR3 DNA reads TGTGCCAGCAGCTTAGTCGGGGGGAACACTGAAGCTTTCTTT.

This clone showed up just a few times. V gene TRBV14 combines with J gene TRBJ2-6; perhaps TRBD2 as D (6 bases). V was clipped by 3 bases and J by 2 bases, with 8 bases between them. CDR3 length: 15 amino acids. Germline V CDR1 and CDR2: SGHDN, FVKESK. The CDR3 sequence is CASSQWGAGANVLTF. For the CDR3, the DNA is TGTGCCAGCAGCCAGTGGGGGGCTGGGGCCAACGTCCTGACTTTC.

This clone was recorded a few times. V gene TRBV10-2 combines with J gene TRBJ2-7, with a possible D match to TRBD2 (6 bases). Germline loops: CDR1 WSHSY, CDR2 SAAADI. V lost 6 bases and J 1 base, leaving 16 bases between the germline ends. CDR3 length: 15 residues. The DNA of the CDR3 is TGCGCCAGCAGCCCTGGGCGGGGAAGATCCTACGAGCAGTACTTC. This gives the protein CASSPGRGRSYEQYF.

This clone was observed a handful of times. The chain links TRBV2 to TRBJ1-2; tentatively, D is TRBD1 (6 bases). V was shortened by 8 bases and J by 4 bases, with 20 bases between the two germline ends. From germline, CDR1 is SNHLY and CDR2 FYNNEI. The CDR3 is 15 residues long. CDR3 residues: CASAELTTGSYGYTF. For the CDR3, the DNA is TGTGCCAGCGCCGAGTTAACGACAGGCAGCTATGGCTACACCTTC. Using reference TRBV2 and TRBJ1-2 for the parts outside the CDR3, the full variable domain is EPEVTQTPSHQVTQMGQEVILRCVPISNHLYFYWYRQILGQKVEFLVSFYNNEISEKSEIFDDQFSVERPDGSNFTLKIRSTKLEDSAMYFCASAELTTGSYGYTFGSGTRLTVV.